One sample yielded the 29 T cell receptor beta chains listed below, sequenced in a study of cytomegalovirus exposure and HLA in healthy donors. The study ran its PCR with 60 Vbeta and 13 Jbeta primers. TCRdb keeps only in-frame clones here, not all; method: immunoSEQ multiplex PCR. Here the sample spans approximately 180,000 clones, approximately 80% being singletons. The source material was PBMCs. These receptors all come from a woman aged 18-29 years in good health and CMV-seronegative.

V gene TRBV27 combines with J gene TRBJ2-6; 11 bases map to TRBD1. This CDR3 contains 18 residues. Germline loops: CDR1 MNHEY, CDR2 SMNVEV (reference sequence). V shed 0 bases, J shed 0 bases, and the junction held 1 base outside the gene matches. CDR3 protein: CASSLSGTGGSGANVLTF. In nucleotides, the CDR3 is TGTGCCAGCAGTTTATCCGGGACAGGGGGCTCTGGGGCCAACGTCCTGACTTTC.

The chain joins TRBV15 to TRBJ2-1; TRBD2 matches at 9 bases. There are 16 residues in the CDR3. Unmatched junction bases numbered 15, after V lost 5 bases and J lost 10 bases. Germline loops: CDR1 LNHNV, CDR2 YYDKDF (reference sequence). The CDR3 bases are TGTGCCACCAGCCGGCGAAAGGCTAGCGGGATAGGGGAGCAGTTCTTC. Encoded protein: CATSRRKASGIGEQFF.

This sequence joins TRBV5-1 and TRBJ2-3; the match to TRBD1 covers 8 bases. The CDR3 extends over 13 amino acids. From germline, CDR1 is SGHRS and CDR2 YFSETQ. V gave up 9 bases and J gave up 2 bases; unmatched junction bases: 5. CDR3 protein: CATTGGVTDTQYF. The CDR3 coding sequence is TGCGCCACCACAGGGGGAGTCACAGATACGCAGTATTTT.

V is TRBV27 and J is TRBJ2-5; 14 nucleotides agree with TRBD2. The J call is in doubt because the DNA end fits TRBJ2-7 better. The CDR3 runs to 14 residues. Per germline, CDR1 MNHEY and CDR2 SMNVEV (reference sequence). CDR3 sequence reads: CASSFGLAGGEQYF. CDR3 in DNA: TGTGCCAGCAGTTTTGGACTAGCGGGAGGCGAGCAGTACTTC.

This chain joins TRBV30 and TRBJ2-5; weak D call: TRBD2 (6 bases). From germline, CDR1 is GTSNPN and CDR2 SVGIG (reference sequence). CDR3 length equals 14 residues. The V and J ends lost 3 bases and 9 bases respectively, with 20 bases between them. CDR3 region: CAWRSGSFLGAQYF. Written as DNA, the CDR3 is TGTGCCTGGAGGAGCGGGTCGTTTCTAGGGGCCCAGTACTTC.

A word on this clone: The same CDR3 arises from other DNA sequences in this sample as well. The chain carries TRBV5-4 and TRBJ1-1, with 9 positions matching TRBD1. Germline V gene sequence: CDR1 SGHNT, CDR2 YYREEE (reference sequence). There are 14 residues in the CDR3. The V gene end was trimmed by 5 bases and the J gene end by 4 bases; junction bases not matched to a gene: 6. This chain's CDR3 is CASRADRGGTEAFF. The DNA for the CDR3 is TGTGCCAGCAGGGCTGACAGGGGGGGCACTGAAGCTTTCTTT.

The CDR3 here is CASSLGLADYTDTQYF. For the CDR3, the DNA is TGTGCCAGCAGCTTGGGACTAGCGGACTACACAGATACGCAGTATTTT. V usage is TRBV5-6 and J usage is TRBJ2-3; TRBD2 matches 9 bases. From germline, CDR1 is SGHDT and CDR2 YYEEEE. The J segment lost 2 bases and the V segment lost 0 bases, leaving 4 bases of the junction unmatched. The CDR3 totals 16 residues.

V gene TRBV4-3 combines with J gene TRBJ2-1; D might be TRBD2 (5 bases). The V and J ends lost 4 bases and 0 bases respectively, with 10 bases between them. This CDR3 contains 15 residues. Per germline, CDR1 LGHNA and CDR2 YSLEER. CDR3 loop: CASSRAESSYNEQFF. In DNA form, the CDR3 reads TGCGCCAGCAGCCGAGCGGAAAGCTCCTACAATGAGCAGTTCTTC.

The chain uses TRBV18 and TRBJ1-2; a weak D match, TRBD1 (6 bases). Trimming pared 2 bases from V and 6 bases from J, leaving 19 bases between. Germline V lookup: CDR1 KGHSH, CDR2 LQKENI. CDR3 length equals 16 residues. This CDR3 is CASSPTTGSFSNGYTF. As DNA, the CDR3 is TGTGCCAGCTCACCAACTACAGGGTCATTTTCAAATGGCTACACCTTC.

The chain employs TRBV4-2 and TRBJ1-3, with D hard to call. V shed 1 base and J shed 0 bases, with 10 bases lying between them. The CDR3 is 16 residues long. Germline V gene data show CDR1 as LGHNA and CDR2 as YNFKEQ. Here the CDR3 reads CASSQAAASSGNTIYF. In DNA form, the CDR3 reads TGTGCCAGCAGCCAAGCCGCAGCGAGCTCTGGAAACACCATATATTTT.

The chain uses TRBV21-1 and TRBJ2-7; TRBD2, the table's D call, lacks a check against the DNA. TRBV21-1 is a pseudogene segment. This CDR3 region has 15 residues. The DNA of the CDR3 is TGTGCCAGCAGCTTAACGGGAGGGCCTACCTACGAGCAGTACTTC. It translates to CASSLTGGPTYEQYF.

The chain links TRBV29-1 to TRBJ1-5; no definite D call. Trimming removed 0 bases at V and 0 bases at J, with 12 bases between. In germline, CDR1 is SQVTM, CDR2 ANQGSEA. This CDR3 has 16 amino acids. CDR3 DNA sequence: TGCAGCGTTGAAGATGAGGCACCCTATAGCAATCAGCCCCAGCATTTT. This sequence encodes CSVEDEAPYSNQPQHF. The full variable domain, rest sourced from reference TRBV29-1 and TRBJ1-5, is SAVISQKPSRDICQRGTSLTIQCQVDSQVTMMFWYRQQPGQSLTLIATANQGSEATYESGFVIDKFPISRPNLTFSTLTVSNMSPEDSSIYLCSVEDEAPYSNQPQHFGDGTRLSIL.

This clone has only a few counts. The chain joins TRBV6-5 to TRBJ2-7, with a weak D call TRBD1 (6 bases). Between the trimmed V and J ends, which lost 4 bases and 1 base, there was a span of 8 bases. The germline V gene has CDR1 MNHEY and CDR2 SVGAGI. The CDR3 sequence is 13 residues long. This CDR3 reads CASSLTGSYEQYF. For the CDR3, the DNA is TGTGCCAGCAGTTTGACAGGTTCCTACGAGCAGTACTTC.

This clone appeared once. CDR3 sequence reads: CAFDRVEAFF. The CDR3 DNA sequence: TGTGCCTTTGACAGGGTTGAAGCTTTCTTT. The chain uses TRBV30 and TRBJ1-1, with 7 bases aligning to TRBD1. CDR3 length equals 10 residues. V gave up 7 bases and J gave up 7 bases; unmatched junction bases: 3. Germline-derived CDR1 and CDR2 are GTSNPN and SVGIG (reference sequence). The entire variable domain, with the rest obtained from reference TRBV30 and TRBJ1-1, is as follows: SQTIHQWPATLVQPVGSPLSLECTVEGTSNPNLYWYRQAAGRGLQLLFYSVGIGQISSEVPQNLSASRPQDRQFILSSKKLLLSDSGFYLCAFDRVEAFFGQGTRLTVV.

Comment on this clone: Within the sample, other DNA sequences also encode this same CDR3. V gene TRBV27 combines with J gene TRBJ2-1, with D possibly being TRBD2 (6 bases). Trimming pared 0 bases from V and 0 bases from J, leaving 6 bases between. CDR3 length equals 15 residues. The V gene's germline CDR1 is MNHEY and CDR2 SMNVEV (reference sequence). CDR3 region: CASSLSGSSYNEQFF. The CDR3 DNA sequence: TGTGCCAGCAGTTTATCCGGGAGCTCCTACAATGAGCAGTTCTTC.

CDR3 in DNA: TGTGCCAGCAGTTCCCCTAGCGGGACCTACAATGAGCAGTTCTTC. Protein sequence: CASSSPSGTYNEQFF. The genes are TRBV27 and TRBJ2-1, with 9 bases that match TRBD2. This CDR3 is 15 amino acids long. Germline CDR1 MNHEY, CDR2 SMNVEV (reference sequence). The V and J ends lost 4 bases and 2 bases, in that order; junction bases with no gene match: 3.

The V and J genes are TRBV11-3 and TRBJ2-3, with 7 bases aligning to TRBD2. This CDR3 is built from 15 residues. Germline CDR1 SGHNT, CDR2 YENEEA. V shed 3 bases and J 1 base; nucleotides not matched to a gene: 4. The CDR3 reads CASSFDTSGTDTQYF. The CDR3 DNA follows: TGTGCCAGCAGCTTTGATACTAGCGGCACAGATACGCAGTATTTT.

V usage is TRBV6-5 and J usage is TRBJ1-2; D unclear. The germline V gene has CDR1 MNHEY and CDR2 SVGAGI. This CDR3 spans 14 amino acids. Between the trimmed V and J ends, which lost 5 bases and 5 bases, there was a span of 15 bases. The CDR3 sequence is CASSPLVGGYGYTF. The CDR3 nucleotides are TGTGCCAGCAGTCCTCTCGTGGGAGGGTATGGCTACACCTTC.

The chain links TRBV11-2 to TRBJ2-1; 8 nucleotides match TRBD1. Germline-derived CDR1 and CDR2 are SGHAT and FQNNGV. Trimming at V came to 5 bases and at J to 8 bases, leaving 8 bases not matched to a gene. This CDR3 comprises 14 residues. The CDR3 DNA is TGTGCCAGCAGCCTGGACAGGGCTGGTGATGAGCAGTTCTTC. Amino acids: CASSLDRAGDEQFF.

This rearrangement joins TRBV19 to TRBJ2-1; 8 nucleotides agree with TRBD2. CDR3 length: 15 amino acids. Per the germline V gene, CDR1 is LNHDA and CDR2 is SQIVND (reference sequence). Losses at the gene ends were 0 bases for V and 6 bases for J; bases not matched to a gene: 4. The CDR3 sequence is CASSIDSGTGNEQFF. The CDR3 bases are TGTGCCAGTAGTATAGATAGCGGGACGGGCAATGAGCAGTTCTTC.

V gene TRBV2 combines with J gene TRBJ2-6, with 8 positions matching TRBD1. The CDR3 spans 19 residues. The J segment lost 10 bases and the V segment lost 0 bases, leaving 17 bases of the junction unmatched. Germline-derived CDR1 and CDR2 are SNHLY and FYNNEI. CDR3 DNA sequence: TGTGCCAGCAGTGAAGCAGCGACAGGGGAATGGCGGGGAATTAACGTCCTGACTTTC. It yields the protein CASSEAATGEWRGINVLTF. Full variable domain (outside the CDR3, taken from reference TRBV2 and TRBJ2-6): EPEVTQTPSHQVTQMGQEVILRCVPISNHLYFYWYRQILGQKVEFLVSFYNNEISEKSEIFDDQFSVERPDGSNFTLKIRSTKLEDSAMYFCASSEAATGEWRGINVLTFGAGSRLTVL.

The V and J genes are TRBV7-8 and TRBJ2-7, with TRBD1 matching over 10 bases. Germline V lookup: CDR1 SGHVS, CDR2 FQNEAQ. V dropped 5 bases and J dropped 5; count of bases not matched to a gene: 6. CDR3 length: 14 residues. This chain's CDR3 is CASSPDRGLDEQYF. In DNA, the CDR3 is TGTGCCAGCAGCCCCGACAGGGGGCTGGACGAGCAGTACTTC.

The genes are TRBV9 and TRBJ2-7, with 8 nucleotides matching TRBD2. Germline trimming cut 2 bases from V and 6 bases from J; bases unmatched to any gene: 10. There are 15 residues in the CDR3. Germline-derived CDR1 and CDR2 are SGDLS and YYNGEE. In nucleotides, the CDR3 is TGTGCCAGCAGCGTGTCCGGGACTAGTATTTCCGAGCAGTACTTC. Its translation is CASSVSGTSISEQYF.

This chain joins TRBV28 and TRBJ2-7, with TRBD1 matching over 7 bases. With 9 bases clipped from V and 7 bases from J, the junction kept 18 bases outside the gene matches. Per the germline V gene, CDR1 is MDHEN and CDR2 is SYDVKM. This CDR3 has 15 residues. CDR3 region: CASSMGTVNVKEQYF. For the CDR3, the DNA is TGTGCCAGTTCCATGGGGACAGTAAATGTTAAAGAGCAGTACTTC.

This clone was seen just once. The rearrangement uses TRBV6-6 and TRBJ2-1, with D possibly TRBD1 on 6 matching bases. The V end lost 4 bases, the J end lost 3 bases, and 10 bases lay between the germline ends. Germline CDR1 MNHNY, CDR2 SVGAGI (reference sequence). The CDR3 runs to 14 residues. The CDR3 DNA reads as TGTGCCAGCAGTTCCGGGACAAACTACAATGAGCAGTTCTTC. This sequence encodes CASSSGTNYNEQFF.

V and J are TRBV7-2 and TRBJ2-1; 9 bases match TRBD1. In germline, CDR1 is SGHTA, CDR2 FQGNSA. The CDR3 consists of 14 residues. V dropped 5 bases and J dropped 10; count of bases not matched to a gene: 9. Written as DNA, the CDR3 is TGTGCCAGCAGCGACGGACAGGGGCGAGAGGAGCAGTTCTTC. It yields the protein CASSDGQGREEQFF.

The rearrangement links TRBV21-1 to TRBJ1-2. TRBV21-1 is deemed a pseudogene. The CDR3 spans 14 residues. CDR3 in DNA: TGTGCCAGCAGCAATTTCCCCCCTTCGAGGGGCTACACCTTC. This sequence encodes CASSNFPPSRGYTF.

V gene TRBV6-5 combines with J gene TRBJ1-4; TRBD1 matches 7 bases. V was pared by 6 bases and J by 0 bases, with 4 bases of the junction left unmatched. The germline V gene encodes CDR1 MNHEY and CDR2 SVGAGI. The CDR3 runs to 15 residues. CDR3 in amino acids: CASRPGQATNEKLFF. DNA for the CDR3: TGTGCCAGCAGGCCCGGACAGGCAACTAATGAAAAACTGTTTTTT.

The chain recombines TRBV18 with TRBJ2-7; D possibly corresponds to TRBD1 (6 bases). The ends were cut back, 3 bases at V and 2 bases at J, with 11 bases in the middle. The CDR3 loop spans 14 amino acids. Germline CDR1 KGHSH, CDR2 LQKENI. The CDR3 DNA follows: TGTGCCAGCTCACCGAGCAGGGGCACCTACGAGCAGTACTTC. It codes for CASSPSRGTYEQYF.